This is a list of T cell receptor beta chains from one sample in a study of cytomegalovirus exposure and HLA in healthy donors. Assay used: immunoSEQ multiplex PCR; TCRdb lists only in-frame clones, some missing. The data show 55,000 to 65,000 clones, about four fifths seen once. Sequenced: PBMCs. The source is a woman aged 40-49 years in good health and CMV-seronegative. Each CDR3 is given with its conserved first and last residue. Fields, in order: V gene, D gene, J gene, clone size, CDR3 protein, CDR3 DNA. A D gene is named only where the DNA matches it firmly. Only some rows state a clone size, as once, few, many or a class for expanded clones.

TRBV7-9	TRBD2	TRBJ2-7	-	CASSLGTSGPNYEQYF	TGTGCCAGCAGCTTAGGGACTAGCGGGCCGAACTACGAGCAGTACTTC
TRBV10-3	TRBD2	TRBJ2-1	-	CAISDLGGGLYEQFF	TGTGCCATCAGTGATTTGGGGGGAGGGCTCTATGAGCAGTTCTTC
TRBV6-1	TRBD2	TRBJ2-7	-	CASSGRTSGRLSSYEQYF	TGTGCCAGCAGTGGAAGGACTAGCGGTAGACTGAGCTCCTACGAGCAGTACTTC
TRBV4-1	-	TRBJ2-1	-	CASSQEIAANEQFF	TGCGCCAGCAGCCAAGAGATAGCGGCAAATGAGCAGTTCTTC
TRBV28	-	TRBJ1-4	-	CASSLWFATATNEKLFF	TGTGCCAGCAGTTTGTGGTTCGCTACTGCAACTAATGAAAAACTGTTTTTT
TRBV28	-	TRBJ1-2	-	CASSLSRAGDGYTF	TGTGCCAGCAGTTTAAGCAGGGCGGGGGACGGCTACACCTTC
TRBV30	-	TRBJ1-1	few	CAWRAGGDTEAFF	TGTGCCTGGAGGGCGGGGGGAGATACTGAAGCTTTCTTT
TRBV7-3	-	TRBJ2-2	-	CASSLYGSPGELFF	TGTGCCAGCAGCTTATACGGGAGCCCCGGGGAGCTGTTTTTT
TRBV15	-	TRBJ1-2	few	CATSRDRDIYGYTF	TGTGCCACCAGCAGAGATCGGGACATCTATGGCTACACCTTC
TRBV25-1	TRBD1	TRBJ2-7	-	CASSPGTGGTYEQYF	TGTGCCAGCAGCCCAGGGACAGGGGGGACCTACGAGCAGTACTTC
TRBV9	-	TRBJ2-1	few	CASSVGANNEQFF	TGTGCCAGCAGCGTAGGGGCCAACAATGAGCAGTTCTTC
TRBV4-3	-	TRBJ2-5	-	CASSQGAGHETQYF	TGCGCCAGCAGCCAAGGGGCAGGGCACGAGACCCAGTACTTC
TRBV4-1	TRBD2	TRBJ2-5	-	CASSQDGGRVVRETQYF	TGCGCCAGCAGCCAAGACGGTGGGAGGGTGGTGAGGGAGACCCAGTACTTC
TRBV4-3	TRBD1	TRBJ1-1	-	CASSQGGQGMNTEAFF	TGCGCCAGCAGCCAAGGGGGACAGGGCATGAACACTGAAGCTTTCTTT
TRBV13	TRBD1	TRBJ2-7	-	CASSPRQGVYEQYF	TGTGCCAGCAGCCCCCGACAGGGTGTATACGAGCAGTACTTC
TRBV5-4	TRBD1	TRBJ1-4	-	CASSLQGINEKLFF	TGTGCCAGCAGCTTACAGGGGATTAATGAAAAACTGTTTTTT
TRBV6-1	-	TRBJ1-3	-	CALAAISGNTIYF	TGTGCCCTTGCGGCGATCTCTGGAAACACCATATATTTT
TRBV6-7	TRBD1	TRBJ2-2	-	CASRDRGDTGELFF	TGTGCCAGCAGGGACAGGGGAGACACCGGGGAGCTGTTTTTT
TRBV5-1	TRBD2	TRBJ2-3	-	CASSLLPAGGITDTQYF	TGCGCCAGCAGCTTACTTCCAGCGGGAGGGATCACAGATACGCAGTATTTT
TRBV10-3	-	TRBJ1-1	-	CAISGGGLNTEAFF	TGTGCCATCAGTGGGGGAGGGCTGAACACTGAAGCTTTCTTT
TRBV15	-	TRBJ1-1	-	CATSRGAAEAFF	TGTGCCACCAGCAGAGGGGCAGCAGAAGCTTTCTTT
TRBV7-3	-	TRBJ2-3	-	CASSATGAGVTDTQYF	TGTGCCAGCAGCGCAACCGGAGCGGGCGTCACAGATACGCAGTATTTT
TRBV28	-	TRBJ2-7	-	CASSFRGAYEQYF	TGTGCCAGCAGTTTTCGCGGCGCCTACGAGCAGTACTTC
TRBV5-1	TRBD1	TRBJ2-3	-	CASSPTTGSTDTQYF	TGCGCCAGCAGCCCAACGACAGGGAGCACAGATACGCAGTATTTT
TRBV29-1	TRBD2	TRBJ2-5	-	CSTLAGEVGETQYF	TGCAGCACATTAGCGGGAGAGGTTGGAGAGACCCAGTACTTC
TRBV4-2	-	TRBJ1-2	-	CASSQEEQVSRGYTF	TGTGCCAGCAGCCAAGAGGAACAGGTTTCGCGTGGCTACACCTTC
TRBV6-1	-	TRBJ2-4	-	CASRAQGPKNIQYF	TGTGCCAGCAGGGCACAGGGACCCAAAAACATTCAGTACTTC
TRBV7-9	TRBD1	TRBJ1-2	-	CASSSQAGQGRYGYTF	TGTGCCAGCAGCTCACAGGCGGGACAGGGGCGCTATGGCTACACCTTC
TRBV5-1	TRBD2	TRBJ2-7	-	CASSDTAGAYEQYF	TGCGCCAGCAGCGACACAGCGGGAGCCTACGAGCAGTACTTC
TRBV10-1	-	TRBJ2-1	-	CASSEGGTRQFF	TGCGCCAGTTCGGAGGGAGGGACACGGCAGTTCTTC
TRBV5-1	TRBD1	TRBJ2-7	-	CASSSGQGNYEQYF	TGCGCCAGCAGCTCGGGACAGGGGAACTACGAGCAGTACTTC
TRBV14	TRBD1	TRBJ2-7	-	CASSQDMGQSSYEQYF	TGTGCCAGCAGCCAAGATATGGGACAGAGCTCCTACGAGCAGTACTTC
TRBV11-2	TRBD2	TRBJ2-1	-	CASSFSGRTGEQFF	TGTGCCAGCAGCTTTAGCGGGAGGACAGGTGAGCAGTTCTTC
TRBV10-3	TRBD2	TRBJ2-1	-	CAISEGTSGISMFF	TGTGCCATCAGTGAGGGCACTAGCGGGATAAGTATGTTCTTC
TRBV4-1	-	TRBJ2-2	-	CASSHSRPGVSSPGELFF	TGCGCCAGCAGCCATAGTAGGCCAGGGGTCTCCTCCCCCGGGGAGCTGTTTTTT